Sequencing of this T cell receptor beta chain was carried out in a study of T cell repertoires in cytomegalovirus infection. Study-level results: The cumulative frequency of public TCR beta families distinguished individuals who carried CMV together with the relevant HLA.

This clonotype was counted only a few times. Its antigen remains unknown. The CDR3 has 14 residues. CDR1 is MNHEY, CDR2 SVGEGT, per germline. Between the trimmed V and J ends, which lost 2 bases and 3 bases, there was a span of 8 bases. TCRdb re-derived calls from the reads in MiXCR, one entry per CDR3 protein. This repertoire shows some 680,000 distinct CDR3 sequences, under 40% found once; its top ten account for around 2.8%. The sequencing sample was made of PBMCs. This sequence was found in a human donor in good health (CMV status not recorded). Some clones in this sample may be carry-over from other donors' samples. The gene calls are TRBV6-2 or TRBV6-3 and TRBJ1-5; D is uncertain. The DNA of the CDR3 is TGTGCCAGCAGTTACCCCGGGGACAATCAGCCCCAGCATTTT. This translates into CASSYPGDNQPQHF.